This entry lists 14 T cell receptor beta chains sequenced from one sample in a study of radiation and T cells in renal cell carcinoma. Specified time point: blood 2 weeks post-SBRT. Indicated treatment: 15 Gy SBRT to primary tumor, nephrectomy 4 weeks later. Clones were read by immunoSEQ multiplex PCR, and TCRdb kept only the in-frame ones, dropping some. This sample has some 120,000 clones; 80% to 90% occur once, and the top ten carry approximately 1.9%. Source: blood, taken from a patient whose treatment included radiotherapy and nephrectomy. The receptors come from a woman aged 60-75 years with renal cell carcinoma.

The J gene is TRBJ2-7, the V gene TRBV28; perhaps D is TRBD1 or TRBD2 (5 bases each). Germline-derived CDR1 and CDR2 are MDHEN and SYDVKM. The CDR3 extends over 15 amino acids. V lost 2 bases and J 5 bases, leaving 16 bases between the germline ends. In DNA form, the CDR3 reads TGTGCCAGCAGTTTAAGAGGGGCTATGGGGAACGAGCAGTACTTC. Protein: CASSLRGAMGNEQYF.

About this clone: The identical CDR3 is also encoded by other nucleotide sequences in the sample. The J gene is TRBJ2-5, the V gene TRBV9; D is perhaps TRBD1 or TRBD2 (5 bases each). Germline lookup yields CDR1 SGDLS and CDR2 YYNGEE. Trimming left V 0 bases short and J 5 bases short, with 5 bases between. There are 12 residues in the CDR3. For the CDR3, the DNA is TGTGCCAGCAGCGTAGGGGGGGAGACCCAGTACTTC. Translated: CASSVGGETQYF.

The chain links TRBV11-2 to TRBJ2-3, with 7 bases matching TRBD2. V trimming: 2 bases; J trimming: 4 bases; junction bases outside the gene matches: 9. The CDR3 contains 16 residues. Germline V gives CDR1 SGHAT, CDR2 FQNNGV. CDR3 sequence reads: CASSLSPTSVADTQYF. The CDR3 DNA follows: TGTGCCAGCAGCTTATCCCCAACTAGCGTTGCAGATACGCAGTATTTT.

This chain links TRBV12-5 with TRBJ2-3; 10 bases fit TRBD2. CDR1 is LGHNT and CDR2 is FRNRAP in the germline V gene. The CDR3 consists of 18 residues. Trimming removed 2 bases from V and 4 bases from J; junction bases left unmatched: 12. CDR3 in DNA: TGTGCTAGTGGTTTGATCCCGAAGCGGGGGGGCTTGCCAGATACGCAGTATTTT. Translated: CASGLIPKRGGLPDTQYF.

The V and J genes are TRBV6-5 and TRBJ1-2; 7 nucleotides line up with TRBD1. The junction had 9 bases not matched to a gene; V was cut back by 10 bases and J by 4 bases. This CDR3 has 13 amino acids. From germline, CDR1 is MNHEY and CDR2 SVGAGI. CDR3 DNA: TGTGCCACCACGAGGGGGCCCGCCTATGGCTACACCTTC. It is translated as CATTRGPAYGYTF.

The genes are TRBV5-1 and TRBJ1-3, with D maybe TRBD1 (5 bases). The germline V gene has CDR1 SGHRS and CDR2 YFSETQ. The V gene lost 4 bases and the J gene lost 0 bases, with 8 bases spanning the gap. CDR3 length: 14 amino acids. The CDR3 nucleotides are TGCGCCAGCAGCGGCGACAGCTCTGGAAACACCATATATTTT. Protein: CASSGDSSGNTIYF.

The gene calls are TRBV5-1 and TRBJ2-1; 10 positions agree with TRBD2. This CDR3 is 16 amino acids long. With 4 bases clipped from V and 0 bases from J, the junction kept 4 bases outside the gene matches. CDR1 and CDR2 (germline): SGHRS, YFSETQ. CDR3 sequence reads: CASSPRTSGSYNEQFF. CDR3 in DNA: TGCGCCAGCAGCCCCCGGACTAGCGGCTCCTACAATGAGCAGTTCTTC.

The chain uses TRBV7-9 and TRBJ2-1; D call uncertain. V lost 1 base, J lost 6 bases, and 4 bases lay in between. CDR1 SEHNR and CDR2 FQNEAQ come from the germline V gene (reference sequence). The CDR3 is 12 amino acids. For the CDR3, the DNA is TGTGCCAGCAGCTTAGGGGTCAATGAGCAGTTCTTC. As protein: CASSLGVNEQFF.

This clone was seen repeatedly, ten times or more. The chain carries TRBV9 and TRBJ2-1, with 9 bases aligning to TRBD2. Germline V gene sequence: CDR1 SGDLS, CDR2 YYNGEE. With 0 bases clipped from V and 7 bases from J, the junction kept 5 bases outside the gene matches. The CDR3 is made up of 15 amino acids. CDR3 coding DNA: TGTGCCAGCAGCGTAGTTGCGGGAGGGGGGAATGAGCAGTTCTTC. Translating it yields CASSVVAGGGNEQFF.

V is TRBV25-1 and J is TRBJ2-7; 15 positions agree with TRBD2. This CDR3 has 15 amino acids. CDR1 and CDR2 from the germline V gene are MGHDK and SYGVNS. The ends lost 4 bases at V and 3 bases at J; junction bases unmatched: 1. The CDR3 here is CASSGGLAGGYEQYF. CDR3 coding DNA: TGTGCCAGCAGTGGGGGACTAGCGGGAGGCTACGAGCAGTACTTC.

The gene calls are TRBV28 and TRBJ2-3, with D unclear. Trimming stripped 8 bases from V and 0 bases from J, with 9 bases between. The germline gives CDR1 MDHEN, CDR2 SYDVKM. The CDR3 loop spans 13 amino acids. In DNA form, the CDR3 reads TGTGCCAGCCATCGACAAAGCACAGATACGCAGTATTTT. Amino acid sequence: CASHRQSTDTQYF.

This chain connects TRBV7-9 to TRBJ1-4, with D uncertain. CDR3 length: 14 amino acids. V gave up 1 base and J gave up 2 bases, with 5 bases separating them. The germline CDR1 and CDR2 sequences are SEHNR and FQNEAQ (reference sequence). The CDR3: CASSLVGTNEKLFF. The CDR3 DNA reads as TGTGCCAGCAGCTTAGTGGGGACTAATGAAAAACTGTTTTTT.

This clone was recorded once. The chain carries TRBV30 and TRBJ2-5; D possibly corresponds to TRBD1 (5 bases). Per germline, CDR1 GTSNPN and CDR2 SVGIG (reference sequence). V was trimmed by 5 bases and J by 2 bases, leaving 15 bases between them. The CDR3 covers 14 residues. The DNA for the CDR3 is TGTGCCTGGGGGGCAAACAGCAATCAAGAGACCCAGTACTTC. Its protein is CAWGANSNQETQYF. The full variable domain, rest sourced from reference TRBV30 and TRBJ2-5, is SQTIHQWPATLVQPVGSPLSLECTVEGTSNPNLYWYRQAAGRGLQLLFYSVGIGQISSEVPQNLSASRPQDRQFILSSKKLLLSDSGFYLCAWGANSNQETQYFGPGTRLLVL.

The chain joins TRBV29-1 to TRBJ2-1; possibly TRBD2 for D (6 bases). V lost 3 bases, J lost 0 bases, and 12 bases lay in between. The CDR3 spans 15 residues. Germline CDR1 and CDR2: SQVTM and ANQGSEA. CDR3 in DNA: TGCAGCGTTGAGCTAAGCGGGCGCTCCTACAATGAGCAGTTCTTC. Its translation is CSVELSGRSYNEQFF.